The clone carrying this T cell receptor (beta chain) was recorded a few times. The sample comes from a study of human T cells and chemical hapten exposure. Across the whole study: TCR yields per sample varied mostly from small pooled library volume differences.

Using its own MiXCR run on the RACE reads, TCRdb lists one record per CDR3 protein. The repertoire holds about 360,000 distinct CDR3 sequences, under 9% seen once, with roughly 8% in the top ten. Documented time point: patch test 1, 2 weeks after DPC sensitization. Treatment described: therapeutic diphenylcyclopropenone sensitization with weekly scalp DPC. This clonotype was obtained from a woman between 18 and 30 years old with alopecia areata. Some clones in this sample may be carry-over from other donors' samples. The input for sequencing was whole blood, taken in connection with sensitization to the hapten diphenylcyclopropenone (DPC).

This chain's CDR3 is CASSLGDRLNSPLHF. The CDR3 DNA follows: TGTGCCAGCAGCTTGGGGGACAGGCTTAATTCACCCCTCCACTTT. The V and J genes are TRBV11-2 and TRBJ1-6, with 8 bases that match TRBD1. This CDR3 comprises 15 residues. The ends lost 3 bases at V and 6 bases at J; junction bases unmatched: 4. Germline V gene data show CDR1 as SGHAT and CDR2 as FQNNGV. Variable domain in full (rest from reference TRBV11-2 and TRBJ1-6): EAGVAQSPRYKIIEKRQSVAFWCNPISGHATLYWYQQILGQGPKLLIQFQNNGVVDDSQLPKDRFSAERLKGVDSTLKIQPAKLEDSAVYLCASSLGDRLNSPLHFGNGTRLTVT.